The next 25 T cell receptor beta chains were all read from a single sample in a study of blood T cell repertoires in COVID-19. TCRdb's copy holds only in-frame clones and misses some; the assay was immunoSEQ multiplex PCR. The data contain 350,000 or so clones, over 85% of them singletons. Sequencing used peripheral blood. Source of these receptors: a woman aged 55-70 years with COVID-19, enrolled during active disease.

The rearrangement uses TRBV4-2 and TRBJ2-6, with TRBD2 matching over 7 bases. V shed 4 bases and J 0 bases; nucleotides not matched to a gene: 6. This CDR3 comprises 17 residues. Germline V gene sequence: CDR1 LGHNA, CDR2 YNFKEQ. CDR3 sequence: CASSRGGPISGANVLTF. The DNA of the CDR3 is TGTGCCAGCAGCCGGGGGGGTCCGATCTCTGGGGCCAACGTCCTGACTTTC.

The chain joins TRBV10-3 to TRBJ2-1, with TRBD1 matching 7 bases. The V gene's germline CDR1 is ENHRY and CDR2 SYGVKD. Unmatched junction bases numbered 12, after V lost 5 bases and J lost 2 bases. The CDR3 runs to 17 residues. CDR3 amino acids: CAISSPPGQGAYNEQFF. In nucleotides, the CDR3 is TGTGCCATCAGTTCCCCACCAGGCCAGGGGGCCTACAATGAGCAGTTCTTC.

This chain uses TRBV28 with TRBJ1-1, with D perhaps matching TRBD1 (6 bases). Germline CDR1 MDHEN, CDR2 SYDVKM. The CDR3 contains 13 residues. Between the trimmed V and J ends, which lost 6 bases and 8 bases, there was a span of 16 bases. CDR3 DNA sequence: TGTGCCAGCAGACATCCCGTTACAGGGGAAGCTTTCTTT. Translating it yields CASRHPVTGEAFF.

The chain carries TRBV3-1 (or the pseudogene TRBV3-2) and TRBJ2-5, with a tentative D call TRBD2 (5 bases). Trimming cost V 4 bases and J 9 bases, with 18 bases left between them. Looked up from germline, CDR1 is LGHDT and CDR2 is YNNKEL (reference sequence). CDR3 size: 14 residues. The CDR3: CASSPLGLRQAQYF. For the CDR3, the DNA is TGTGCCAGCAGCCCCCTAGGACTCCGCCAGGCCCAGTACTTC.

The sample holds a few counts of this clone. The rearrangement links TRBV7-2 to TRBJ2-7, with a weak D call TRBD2 (6 bases). The length of the CDR3 is 13 residues. V was shortened by 3 bases and J by 3 bases, with 9 bases between the two germline ends. Germline V CDR1 and CDR2: SGHTA, FQGNSA. The CDR3, as DNA: TGTGCCAGCAGCTTGACTAGTATCTACGAGCAGTACTTC. Protein product: CASSLTSIYEQYF. Variable domain in full (rest from reference TRBV7-2 and TRBJ2-7): GAGVSQSPSNKVTEKGKDVELRCDPISGHTALYWYRQSLGQGLEFLIYFQGNSAPDKSGLPSDRFSAERTGGSVSTLTIQRTQQEDSAVYLCASSLTSIYEQYFGPGTRLTVT.

This clone was recorded a few times. The rearrangement uses TRBV4-2 and TRBJ1-6; 7 bases align to TRBD1. The CDR3 extends over 16 amino acids. The germline V gene has CDR1 LGHNA and CDR2 YNFKEQ. V gave up 7 bases and J gave up 6 bases; unmatched junction bases: 12. This CDR3 reads CASTPKADRVNSPLHF. For the CDR3, the DNA is TGTGCCAGCACGCCTAAAGCCGACAGGGTTAATTCACCCCTCCACTTT.

This clone has more than one count but fewer than ten. The chain employs TRBV6-6 and TRBJ1-5; a possible D gene is TRBD1 (6 bases). The CDR3 totals 13 residues. Germline CDR1 is MNHNY and CDR2 is SVGAGI (reference sequence). V lost 8 bases, J lost 1 base, and 9 bases lay in between. CDR3: CASHRDSNQPQHF. CDR3 coding DNA: TGTGCCAGCCACAGGGACAGCAATCAGCCCCAGCATTTT.

In this sample, this clone turned up once. The V call is TRBV13, the J call TRBJ1-6, with 9 bases fitting TRBD1. Germline assignment: CDR1 PRHDT and CDR2 FYEKMQ (reference sequence). The CDR3 loop spans 15 amino acids. V gave up 4 bases and J gave up 9 bases; unmatched junction bases: 7. The CDR3 loop is CASSSLGQGISPLHF. CDR3 nucleotides: TGTGCCAGCAGCTCTCTCGGACAGGGGATTTCACCCCTCCACTTT. The full variable domain, in which reference TRBV13 and TRBJ1-6 provide the parts outside the CDR3, is AAGVIQSPRHLIKEKRETATLKCYPIPRHDTVYWYQQGPGQDPQFLISFYEKMQSDKGSIPDRFSAQQFSDYHSELNMSSLELGDSALYFCASSSLGQGISPLHFGNGTRLTVT.

The gene calls are TRBV28 and TRBJ1-1; D gene uncertain. This CDR3 spans 15 amino acids. Germline V CDR1 and CDR2: MDHEN, SYDVKM. V was cut by 7 bases and J by 4 bases, with 19 bases left in between. The CDR3: CASKRSARSGTEAFF. CDR3 nucleotides: TGTGCCAGCAAGAGGTCGGCGCGGAGTGGCACTGAAGCTTTCTTT.

This chain uses TRBV5-1 with TRBJ2-7; D uncertain. Trimming stripped 0 bases from V and 0 bases from J, with 4 bases between. The length of the CDR3 is 13 residues. Germline CDR1 and CDR2: SGHRS and YFSETQ. This CDR3 is CASSLGSSYEQYF. CDR3 coding DNA: TGCGCCAGCAGCTTGGGCAGCTCCTACGAGCAGTACTTC.

This clone was counted a few times. The chain recombines TRBV28 with TRBJ1-5; D gene unclear. From germline, CDR1 is MDHEN and CDR2 SYDVKM. The CDR3 is made up of 12 amino acids. V lost 6 bases and J 4 bases, leaving 7 bases between the germline ends. This CDR3 reads CASRVLNQPQHF. As DNA, the CDR3 is TGTGCCAGCAGGGTGCTAAATCAGCCCCAGCATTTT.

The chain recombines TRBV5-1 with TRBJ2-4, with 10 bases that match TRBD2. The CDR3 spans 15 residues. The ends lost 2 bases at V and 2 bases at J; junction bases unmatched: 1. In germline, CDR1 is SGHRS, CDR2 YFSETQ. In DNA, the CDR3 is TGCGCCAGCAGCTTTAGCGGGGGGCCCAAAAACATTCAGTACTTC. Protein product: CASSFSGGPKNIQYF.

The rearrangement uses TRBV4-2 and TRBJ2-1; D might be TRBD2 (5 bases). With 3 bases removed from V and 3 bases from J, the gap between germline ends came to 18 bases. The length of the CDR3 is 17 residues. Germline CDR1 LGHNA, CDR2 YNFKEQ. CDR3 DNA: TGTGCCAGCAGCCAGGAGTCCTGGGCTAGCATCTACAATGAGCAGTTCTTC. It translates to CASSQESWASIYNEQFF.

The chain uses TRBV6-6 and TRBJ1-6, with TRBD1 identical over 7 bases. CDR1 and CDR2 (germline): MNHNY, SVGAGI (reference sequence). The V and J ends lost 5 bases and 9 bases, in that order; junction bases with no gene match: 4. This CDR3 contains 13 residues. CDR3 amino acids: CASSRDSLSPLHF. DNA of the CDR3: TGTGCCAGCAGTCGGGACAGCCTTTCACCCCTCCACTTT.

V and J are TRBV9 and TRBJ1-2, with 8 nucleotides matching TRBD1. The ends lost 4 bases at V and 8 bases at J; junction bases unmatched: 13. The CDR3 length is 15 residues. Germline CDR1 SGDLS, CDR2 YYNGEE. The CDR3 nucleotides read TGTGCCAGCAGCATCAGGACAGGGCCTACTGGGGGCTACACCTTC. This encodes CASSIRTGPTGGYTF.

This clone was found once. This sequence joins TRBV9 and TRBJ1-2; 9 nucleotides line up with TRBD1. Germline lookup yields CDR1 SGDLS and CDR2 YYNGEE. The CDR3 is made up of 15 amino acids. After removal of 3 bases from V and 8 bases from J, the junction contained 11 bases not matched to a gene. The DNA for the CDR3 is TGTGCCAGCAGCGCAAACTCACAGGGGGCGAGAGGCTACACCTTC. Its translation: CASSANSQGARGYTF.

The chain links TRBV11-1 to TRBJ1-1, with D possibly TRBD1 on 5 matching bases. CDR1 is SGHAT, CDR2 FQDESV, per germline (reference sequence). V was clipped by 2 bases and J by 4 bases, with 8 bases between them. The CDR3 sequence is 13 residues long. The CDR3 region has the DNA TGTGCCAGCAGCTTAAGGGGTGGCACTGAAGCTTTCTTT. This codes for CASSLRGGTEAFF.

This sequence joins TRBV10-2 and TRBJ2-1; 13 bases align to TRBD2. This CDR3 contains 16 residues. Germline V gene data show CDR1 as WSHSY and CDR2 as SAAADI. V shed 6 bases, J shed 5 bases, and the junction held 7 bases outside the gene matches. The CDR3 DNA is TGCGCCAGCAGGCGAACTAGCGGGGGGGGGAACAATGAGCAGTTCTTC. Translated, it gives CASRRTSGGGNNEQFF.

This clone was detected once. The rearrangement joins TRBV10-1 to TRBJ1-1; tentatively, D is TRBD1 (6 bases). CDR3 length equals 14 residues. Trimming pared 5 bases from V and 1 base from J, leaving 11 bases between. Germline CDR1 reads WNHNN; CDR2 reads SYGVQD (reference sequence). The CDR3 reads CASSPSRGNTEAFF. The CDR3 nucleotides are TGCGCCAGCAGTCCAAGCAGGGGGAACACTGAAGCTTTCTTT.

V is TRBV19 and J is TRBJ1-2; 7 bases match TRBD1. Germline V gene sequence: CDR1 LNHDA, CDR2 SQIVND (reference sequence). This CDR3 comprises 15 residues. The V segment lost 5 bases and the J segment 2 bases; nucleotides outside the gene matches: 8. This CDR3 is CASSLSGTVNYGYTF. The CDR3 DNA reads as TGTGCCAGTAGTTTATCCGGGACAGTCAACTATGGCTACACCTTC.

This clone is a singleton in its sample. The rearrangement uses TRBV18 and TRBJ1-1; 8 bases map to TRBD1. The V gene end was trimmed by 4 bases and the J gene end by 0 bases; junction bases not matched to a gene: 4. The germline gives CDR1 KGHSH, CDR2 LQKENI. There are 15 residues in the CDR3. CDR3 nucleotide sequence: TGTGCCAGCTCACGTCAGGGGGCGATGAACACTGAAGCTTTCTTT. It is translated as CASSRQGAMNTEAFF.

Remarks on this clone: The sample holds other DNA sequences that translate to the same CDR3. The V call is TRBV5-1, the J call TRBJ2-2; TRBD1 matches at 7 bases. The trim removed 0 bases at V and 2 bases at J, leaving 1 base unmatched. The CDR3 extends over 15 amino acids. Germline V gene data show CDR1 as SGHRS and CDR2 as YFSETQ. CDR3 sequence reads: CASSLDRGNTGELFF. The DNA of the CDR3 is TGCGCCAGCAGCTTGGACAGGGGAAACACCGGGGAGCTGTTTTTT. The full variable domain, its missing parts supplied by reference TRBV5-1 and TRBJ2-2, is KAGVTQTPRYLIKTRGQQVTLSCSPISGHRSVSWYQQTPGQGLQFLFEYFSETQRNKGNFPGRFSGRQFSNSRSEMNVSTLELGDSALYLCASSLDRGNTGELFFGEGSRLTVL.

The chain has TRBV7-2 and TRBJ1-6, with D possibly matching TRBD1 (6 bases). The length of the CDR3 is 15 residues. CDR1 and CDR2 (germline): SGHTA, FQGNSA. Trimming left V 5 bases short and J 7 bases short, with 15 bases between. The CDR3 DNA reads as TGTGCCAGCAGCCTAACCCAGGGGTACAATTCACCCCTCCACTTT. It translates to CASSLTQGYNSPLHF.

This chain connects TRBV18 to TRBJ1-5; D remains ambiguous. This CDR3 is 13 amino acids long. The V end lost 0 bases, the J end lost 6 bases, and 6 bases lay between the germline ends. Germline values: CDR1 KGHSH, CDR2 LQKENI. CDR3 sequence: CASSPPSGQPQHF. Here the CDR3 DNA reads TGTGCCAGCTCACCACCCTCGGGTCAGCCCCAGCATTTT.

This clone was recorded once. This chain uses TRBV4-1 with TRBJ2-2; 7 positions agree with TRBD1. The germline CDR1 and CDR2 sequences are MGHRA and YSYEKL. The CDR3 spans 14 residues. V dropped 8 bases and J dropped 3; count of bases not matched to a gene: 6. CDR3 nucleotide sequence: TGCGCCAGCGGCTCGACAGGGCACACCGGGGAGCTGTTTTTT. Translating it yields CASGSTGHTGELFF.